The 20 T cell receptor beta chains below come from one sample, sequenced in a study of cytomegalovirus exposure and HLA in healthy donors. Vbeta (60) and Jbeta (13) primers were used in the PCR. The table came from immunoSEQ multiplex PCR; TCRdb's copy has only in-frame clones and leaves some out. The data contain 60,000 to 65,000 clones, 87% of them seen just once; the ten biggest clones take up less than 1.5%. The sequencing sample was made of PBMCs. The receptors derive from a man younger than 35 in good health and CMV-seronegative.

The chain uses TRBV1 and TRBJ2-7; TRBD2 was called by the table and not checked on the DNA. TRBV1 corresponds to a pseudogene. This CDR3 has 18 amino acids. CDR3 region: CTSSQEYRGARNSYEQYF. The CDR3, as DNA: TGCACCAGCAGCCAAGAATATCGGGGGGCGCGAAACTCCTACGAGCAGTACTTC.

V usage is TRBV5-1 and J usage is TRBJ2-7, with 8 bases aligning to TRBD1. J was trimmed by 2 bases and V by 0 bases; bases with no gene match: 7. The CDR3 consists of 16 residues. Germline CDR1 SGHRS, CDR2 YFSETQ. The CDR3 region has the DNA TGCGCCAGCAGCTTGGCGAGGACAGGGTCCACCTACGAGCAGTACTTC. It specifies CASSLARTGSTYEQYF.

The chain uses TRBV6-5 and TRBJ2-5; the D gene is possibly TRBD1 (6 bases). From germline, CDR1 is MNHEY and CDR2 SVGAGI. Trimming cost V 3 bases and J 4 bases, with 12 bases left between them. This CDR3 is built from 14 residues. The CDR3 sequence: CASSYLGAPETQYF. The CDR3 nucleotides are TGTGCCAGCAGTTATTTGGGGGCCCCAGAGACCCAGTACTTC.

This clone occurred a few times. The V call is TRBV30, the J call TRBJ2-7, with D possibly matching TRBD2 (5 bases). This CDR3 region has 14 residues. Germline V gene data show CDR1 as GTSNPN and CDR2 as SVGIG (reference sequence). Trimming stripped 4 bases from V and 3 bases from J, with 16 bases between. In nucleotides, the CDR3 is TGTGCCTGGAAAAGACTCGCCGGGGACTACGAGCAGTACTTC. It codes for CAWKRLAGDYEQYF.

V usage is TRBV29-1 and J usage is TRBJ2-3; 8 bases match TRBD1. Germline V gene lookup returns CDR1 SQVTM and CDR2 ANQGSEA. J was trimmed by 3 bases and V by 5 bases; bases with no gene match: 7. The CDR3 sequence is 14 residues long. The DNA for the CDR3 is TGCAGCGTTCGGCGGACAGGGACAACAGATACGCAGTATTTT. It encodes CSVRRTGTTDTQYF.

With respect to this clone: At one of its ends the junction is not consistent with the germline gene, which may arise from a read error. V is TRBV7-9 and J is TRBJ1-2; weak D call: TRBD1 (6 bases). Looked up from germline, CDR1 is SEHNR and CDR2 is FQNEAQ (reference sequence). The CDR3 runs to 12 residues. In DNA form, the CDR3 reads TGTTCCAGCAGCTCACAGGGTCAGGGCTACACCTTC. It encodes CSSSSQGQGYTF.

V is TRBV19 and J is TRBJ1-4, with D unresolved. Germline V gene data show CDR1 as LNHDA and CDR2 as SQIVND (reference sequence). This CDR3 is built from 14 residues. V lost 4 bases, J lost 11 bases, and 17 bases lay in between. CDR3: CASSRKPWEMKLFF. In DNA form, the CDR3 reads TGTGCCAGTAGTAGGAAACCCTGGGAGATGAAACTGTTTTTT.

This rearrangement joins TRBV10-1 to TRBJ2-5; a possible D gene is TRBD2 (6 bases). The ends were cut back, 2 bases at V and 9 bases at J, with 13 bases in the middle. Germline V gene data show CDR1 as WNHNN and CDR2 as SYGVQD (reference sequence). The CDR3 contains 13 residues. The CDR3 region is CASSENRSGAQYF. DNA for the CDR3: TGCGCCAGCAGTGAGAACAGGTCGGGGGCCCAGTACTTC.

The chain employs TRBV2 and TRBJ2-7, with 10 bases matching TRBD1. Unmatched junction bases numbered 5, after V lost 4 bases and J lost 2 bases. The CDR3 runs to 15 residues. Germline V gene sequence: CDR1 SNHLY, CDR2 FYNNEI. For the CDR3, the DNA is TGTGCCAGCAGTGGACGGGACAGGGGCGCCTACGAGCAGTACTTC. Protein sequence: CASSGRDRGAYEQYF.

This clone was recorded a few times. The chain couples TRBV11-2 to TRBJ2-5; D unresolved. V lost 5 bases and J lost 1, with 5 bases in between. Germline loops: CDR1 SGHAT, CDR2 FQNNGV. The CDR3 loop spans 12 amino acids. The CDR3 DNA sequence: TGTGCCAGCAGCCCTTTCCAAGAGACCCAGTACTTC. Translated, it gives CASSPFQETQYF.

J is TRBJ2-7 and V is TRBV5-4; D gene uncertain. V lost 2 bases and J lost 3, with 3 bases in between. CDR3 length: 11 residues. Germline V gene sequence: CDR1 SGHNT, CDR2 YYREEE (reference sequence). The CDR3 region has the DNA TGTGCCAGCAGCTTTTACTACGAGCAGTACTTC. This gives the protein CASSFYYEQYF.

The CDR3 is CASSLGGDQPQHF. Here the CDR3 DNA reads TGTGCCAGCTCACTGGGAGGGGATCAGCCCCAGCATTTT. The genes are TRBV18 and TRBJ1-5, with a possible D match to TRBD1 (5 bases). CDR3 length: 13 residues. Deletions cut 4 bases from V and 5 bases from J, with 9 bases between. Per germline, CDR1 KGHSH and CDR2 LQKENI.

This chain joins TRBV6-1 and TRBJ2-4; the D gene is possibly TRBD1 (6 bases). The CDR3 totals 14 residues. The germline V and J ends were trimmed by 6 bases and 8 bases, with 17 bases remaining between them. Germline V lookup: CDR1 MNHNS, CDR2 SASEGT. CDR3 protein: CASRVQGSWDIQYF. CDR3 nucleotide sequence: TGTGCCAGCAGAGTACAGGGTAGTTGGGACATTCAGTACTTC.

The CDR3 DNA reads as TGTGCCAGCAGAGCTACAGGGGTCGACACCGGGGAGCTGTTTTTT. Its protein product is CASRATGVDTGELFF. The rearrangement joins TRBV6-1 to TRBJ2-2, with 7 bases aligning to TRBD1. V lost 6 bases and J lost 3; bases outside the gene matches: 7. This CDR3 comprises 15 residues. The germline V gene has CDR1 MNHNS and CDR2 SASEGT.

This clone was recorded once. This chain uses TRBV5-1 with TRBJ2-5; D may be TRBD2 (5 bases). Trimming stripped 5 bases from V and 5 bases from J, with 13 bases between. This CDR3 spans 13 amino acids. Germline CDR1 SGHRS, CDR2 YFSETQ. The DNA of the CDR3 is TGCGCCAGCAGGGGCAAAGAGCGGGAGACCCAGTACTTC. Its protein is CASRGKERETQYF.

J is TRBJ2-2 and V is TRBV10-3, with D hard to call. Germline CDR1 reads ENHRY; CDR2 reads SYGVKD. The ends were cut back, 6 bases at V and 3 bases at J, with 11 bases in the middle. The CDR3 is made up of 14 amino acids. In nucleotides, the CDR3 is TGTGCCATCAGCCTTAGTCAGGACACCGGGGAGCTGTTTTTT. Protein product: CAISLSQDTGELFF.

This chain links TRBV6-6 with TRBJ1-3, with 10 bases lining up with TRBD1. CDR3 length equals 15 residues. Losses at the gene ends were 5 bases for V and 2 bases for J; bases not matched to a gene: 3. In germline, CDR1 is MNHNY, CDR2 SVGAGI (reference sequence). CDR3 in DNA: TGTGCCAGCAGTGCTGGGACAGGGGCTGGAAACACCATATATTTT. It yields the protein CASSAGTGAGNTIYF.

The DNA for the CDR3 is TGTGCCAGCAGCTTAGCAGGGATAGACTATGGCTACACCTTC. Translating gives CASSLAGIDYGYTF. The V and J genes are TRBV11-3 and TRBJ1-2; possible D gene TRBD1, 5 bases. This CDR3 comprises 14 residues. The germline gives CDR1 SGHNT, CDR2 YENEEA. Trimming took off 1 base at V and 3 bases at J, with 9 bases between the two ends.

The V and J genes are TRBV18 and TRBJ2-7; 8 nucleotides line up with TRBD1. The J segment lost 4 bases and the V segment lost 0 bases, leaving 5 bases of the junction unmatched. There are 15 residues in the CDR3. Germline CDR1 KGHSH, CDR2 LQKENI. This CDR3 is CASSPPSGQGYEQYF. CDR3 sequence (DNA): TGTGCCAGCTCACCACCGAGCGGACAGGGATACGAGCAGTACTTC.

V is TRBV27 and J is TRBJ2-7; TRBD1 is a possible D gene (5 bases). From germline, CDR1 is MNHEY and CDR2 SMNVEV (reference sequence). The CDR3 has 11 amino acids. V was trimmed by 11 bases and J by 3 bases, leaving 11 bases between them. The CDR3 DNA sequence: TGTGCCTCCTCAACAGGCTACGAGCAGTACTTC. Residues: CASSTGYEQYF.